What follows describes a single T cell receptor beta chain. Its cognate antigen is unknown. This sample was included in a study of cytomegalovirus exposure and HLA in healthy donors. Study outcomes and limitations: The study designated 150 or so TCR beta chains cytomegalovirus-associated. Rarity held for most TCR sequences, but there were some public TCRs that occurred in many donors.

The PCR employed 60 Vbeta primers together with 13 Jbeta primers. TCRdb's table, derived via immunoSEQ multiplex PCR, lists solely in-frame clones and lacks some. The sample holds over 100,000 clones, more than 70% seen once. Unmatched junction bases numbered 5, after V lost 4 bases and J lost 4 bases. The CDR3 sequence is 14 residues long. Germline loops: CDR1 SQVTM, CDR2 ANQGSEA. The chain links TRBV29-1 to TRBJ2-2, with 8 positions matching TRBD1. The receptor was derived from a man in his forties or fifties in good health and CMV-seropositive. What was sequenced was PBMCs. The CDR3 region is CSVVDRGSTGELFF. The CDR3 DNA follows: TGCAGCGTTGTTGACAGGGGAAGCACCGGGGAGCTGTTTTTT.